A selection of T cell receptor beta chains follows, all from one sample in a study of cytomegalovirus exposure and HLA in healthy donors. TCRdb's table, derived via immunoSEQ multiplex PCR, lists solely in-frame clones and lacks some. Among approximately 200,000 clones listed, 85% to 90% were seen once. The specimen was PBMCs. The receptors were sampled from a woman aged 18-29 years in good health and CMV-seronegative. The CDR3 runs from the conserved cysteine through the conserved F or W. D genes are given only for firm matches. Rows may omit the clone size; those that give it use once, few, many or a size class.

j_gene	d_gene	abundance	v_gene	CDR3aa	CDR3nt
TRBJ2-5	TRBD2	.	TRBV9	CASSVDGGGLKTQYF	TGTGCCAGCAGCGTAGACGGGGGAGGGTTGAAGACCCAGTACTTC
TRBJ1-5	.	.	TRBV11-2	CASSLNRGQPQHF	TGTGCCAGCAGCCTAAACCGCGGTCAGCCCCAGCATTTT
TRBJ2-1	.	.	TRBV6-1	CASVRPGLTHNEQFF	TGTGCCAGCGTCCGACCTGGACTAACTCACAATGAGCAGTTCTTC
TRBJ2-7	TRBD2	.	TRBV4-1	CASSPPGLAKGHEQYF	TGCGCCAGCAGCCCGCCGGGACTAGCGAAGGGGCACGAGCAGTACTTC
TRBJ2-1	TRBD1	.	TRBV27	CASSLFPGGYNEQFF	TGTGCCAGCAGTTTATTTCCAGGGGGCTATAATGAGCAGTTCTTC
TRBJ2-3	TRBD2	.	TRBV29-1	CSAARSGSPSTQYF	TGCAGCGCCGCGAGGAGCGGGAGCCCCAGTACGCAGTATTTT
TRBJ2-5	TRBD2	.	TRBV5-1	CASSSLPGLAGGHQYF	TGCGCCAGCAGCTCTCTCCCGGGACTAGCGGGAGGGCACCAGTACTTC
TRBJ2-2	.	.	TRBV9	CASSRELGELFF	TGTGCCAGCAGCCGGGAGCTCGGGGAGCTGTTTTTT
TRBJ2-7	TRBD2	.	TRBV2	CASTTDSGSSYEQYF	TGTGCCAGCACCACGGATAGCGGGAGCTCCTACGAGCAGTACTTC
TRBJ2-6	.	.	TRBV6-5	CASSRRTVGANVLTF	TGTGCCAGCAGTCGAAGGACAGTCGGGGCCAACGTCCTGACTTTC
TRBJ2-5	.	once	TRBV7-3	CASSRSGGETQYF	TGTGCCAGCAGCCGCTCGGGTGGAGAGACCCAGTACTTC
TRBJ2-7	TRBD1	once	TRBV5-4	CASTMSGTGAYEQYF	TGTGCCAGCACTATGTCCGGGACAGGTGCCTACGAGCAGTACTTC
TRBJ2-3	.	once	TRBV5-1	CASSFSRGNTDTQYF	TGCGCCAGCAGCTTTAGCAGGGGTAACACAGATACGCAGTATTTT
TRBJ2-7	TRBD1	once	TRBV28	CASSFTGQGFQQYF	TGTGCCAGCAGTTTCACGGGACAGGGCTTTCAGCAGTACTTC
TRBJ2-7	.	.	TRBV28	CASSLRRVYEQYF	TGTGCCAGCAGTTTACGCAGGGTCTACGAGCAGTACTTC
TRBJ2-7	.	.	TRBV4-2	CASSQSTSIYEQYF	TGTGCCAGCAGCCAATCGACAAGTATATACGAGCAGTACTTC
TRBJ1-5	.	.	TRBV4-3	CASSQGQGGQPQHF	TGCGCCAGCAGCCAAGGGCAGGGCGGCCAGCCCCAGCATTTT
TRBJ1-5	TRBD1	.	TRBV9	CASSVAGGLGQPQHF	TGTGCCAGCAGCGTAGCAGGGGGCCTCGGTCAGCCCCAGCATTTT
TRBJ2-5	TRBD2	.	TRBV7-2	CASTLMGGGSIGLVTQYF	TGTGCCAGCACCCTCATGGGGGGGGGTTCAATAGGGCTTGTGACCCAGTACTTC
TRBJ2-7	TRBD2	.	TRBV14	CASSPVPGLVYEQYF	TGTGCCAGCAGCCCCGTACCGGGACTAGTCTACGAGCAGTACTTC
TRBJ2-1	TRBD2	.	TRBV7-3	CASSLIMGGLAGFDEQFF	TGTGCCAGCAGCTTAATAATGGGCGGACTAGCGGGATTCGATGAGCAGTTCTTC
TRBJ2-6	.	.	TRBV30	CARDRLGANVLTF	TGTGCCCGAGACAGGCTTGGGGCCAACGTCCTGACTTTC
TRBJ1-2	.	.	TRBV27	CASSLNRRDGYTF	TGTGCCAGCAGTTTGAACCGGAGGGACGGCTACACCTTC
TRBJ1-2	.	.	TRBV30	CAWRKTRRSNYGYTF	TGTGCCTGGAGAAAAACCAGAAGGAGTAACTATGGCTACACCTTC
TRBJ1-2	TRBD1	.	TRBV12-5	CASGPPGQGIYGYTF	TGTGCTAGTGGTCCGCCGGGACAGGGGATATATGGCTACACCTTC
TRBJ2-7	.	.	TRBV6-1	CASSEISVYEQYF	TGTGCCAGCAGTGAAATATCGGTCTACGAGCAGTACTTC
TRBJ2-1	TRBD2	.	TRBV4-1	CASSQVLAADYNEQFF	TGCGCCAGCAGCCAAGTTCTAGCGGCTGATTACAATGAGCAGTTCTTC
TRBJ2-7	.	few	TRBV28	CASSLPGLTTYEQYF	TGTGCCAGCAGTCTACCGGGACTCACGACCTACGAGCAGTACTTC
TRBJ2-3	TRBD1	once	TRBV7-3	CASSSGTGVTDTQYF	TGTGCCAGCAGCTCCGGGACAGGGGTCACAGATACGCAGTATTTT
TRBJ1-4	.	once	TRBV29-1	CSASQGGVSVFF	TGCAGCGCATCACAGGGTGGGGTTTCGGTGTTTTTT
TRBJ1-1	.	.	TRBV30	CAWSAQVNTEAFF	TGTGCCTGGAGTGCTCAGGTGAACACTGAAGCTTTCTTT
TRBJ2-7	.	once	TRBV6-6	CASSRSPYEQYF	TGTGCCAGCAGCCGCAGTCCGTACGAGCAGTACTTC
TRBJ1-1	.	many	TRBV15	CATSRDVSGLDTEAFF	TGTGCCACCAGCAGAGATGTATCAGGGCTGGACACTGAAGCTTTCTTT
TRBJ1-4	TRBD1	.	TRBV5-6	CASSSGQGATNEKLFF	TGTGCCAGCAGCTCGGGACAGGGGGCGACTAATGAAAAACTGTTTTTT
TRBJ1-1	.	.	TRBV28	CASAERSLTGRGTEAFF	TGTGCCAGCGCCGAAAGAAGCCTAACAGGGAGGGGCACTGAAGCTTTCTTT
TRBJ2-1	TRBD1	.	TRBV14	CASSHNRGDNEQFF	TGTGCCAGCAGCCACAACAGGGGCGACAATGAGCAGTTCTTC
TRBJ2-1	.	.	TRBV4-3	CASSQDYSPPVEQFF	TGCGCCAGCAGCCAAGATTATAGCCCCCCCGTTGAGCAGTTCTTC
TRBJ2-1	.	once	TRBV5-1	CASSLNLEAYNEQFF	TGCGCCAGCAGCTTGAACCTAGAGGCCTACAATGAGCAGTTCTTC
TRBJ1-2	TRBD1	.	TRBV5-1	CASSIGTANYGYTF	TGCGCCAGCAGCATCGGGACAGCTAACTATGGCTACACCTTC
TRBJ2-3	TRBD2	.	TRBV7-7	CASSPGLAGDTDTQYF	TGTGCTAGCAGCCCGGGACTAGCGGGAGACACAGATACGCAGTATTTT
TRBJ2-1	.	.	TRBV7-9	CASSPSPLSYNEQFF	TGTGCCAGCAGCCCTAGCCCTCTCTCCTACAATGAGCAGTTCTTC
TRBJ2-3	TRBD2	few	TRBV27	CASSFSAGGGTDTQYF	TGTGCCAGCAGTTTTAGTGCGGGAGGCGGGACAGATACGCAGTATTTT
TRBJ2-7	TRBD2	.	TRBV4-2	CASSQVTGTSGFYEQYF	TGTGCCAGCAGCCAAGTGACCGGGACTAGCGGGTTCTACGAGCAGTACTTC
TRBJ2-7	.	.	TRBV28	CASSLPGSYEQYF	TGTGCCAGCAGTTTGCCAGGGTCCTACGAGCAGTACTTC
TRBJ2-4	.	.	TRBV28	CASTRTGLRDIQYF	TGTGCCAGCACGCGAACCGGACTAAGGGACATTCAGTACTTC
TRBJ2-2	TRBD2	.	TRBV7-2	CASSSRGGAGPGELFF	TGTGCCAGCAGCTCCCGCGGGGGGGCCGGGCCCGGGGAGCTGTTTTTT
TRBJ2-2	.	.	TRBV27	CASRDLAGELFF	TGTGCCAGCAGGGACTTAGCCGGGGAGCTGTTTTTT
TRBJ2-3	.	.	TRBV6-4	CASSVESTDTQYF	TGTGCCAGCAGTGTTGAGAGCACAGATACGCAGTATTTT
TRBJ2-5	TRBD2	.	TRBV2	CASSESPGLAGGSLETQYF	TGTGCCAGCAGCGAGTCGCCGGGACTAGCGGGAGGGTCCTTGGAGACCCAGTACTTC